This TCR beta chain derives from a study of T cells in Graves' hyperthyroidism and ophthalmopathy. Findings and caveats of the study: Ophthalmopathy was separated from stable hyperthyroidism by a 13 V-J model. Within blood appeared most thyroid clonotypes that had expanded above 0.001.

Absence of ophthalmopathy progression within 18 months defined stable Graves' hyperthyroidism. Patients aged 18 to 65 had newly diagnosed hyperthyroidism that had lasted under 2 months. Amplification of TCR beta CDR3 regions used RNA as the template. HTBI primers were employed in a first-round RT-PCR of the TCR CDR3. TCRdb reprocessed the multiplex PCR reads with MiXCR, giving one entry per CDR3 protein. The sample lists around 540,000 distinct CDR3 sequences, around 45% seen once, with about 8.2% in the top ten. The germline CDR1 and CDR2 sequences are SGHTA and FQGNSA. The CDR3 covers 13 residues. Trimming stripped 5 bases from V and 9 bases from J, with 11 bases between. Note on this clonotype: Its antigen is not known.

The sample consisted of peripheral blood or thyroid tissue (not recorded which). This receptor was obtained from a woman between 18 and 29 years old with Graves' hyperthyroidism. The V call is TRBV7-2, the J call TRBJ1-6; D is unclear. CDR3 region: CASSRARGSPLHF. DNA of the CDR3: TGTGCCAGCAGCCGTGCCCGGGGTTCACCCCTCCACTTT. Complete variable domain (other parts from reference TRBV7-2 and TRBJ1-6): GAGVSQSPSNKVTEKGKDVELRCDPISGHTALYWYRQSLGQGLEFLIYFQGNSAPDKSGLPSDRFSAERTGGSVSTLTIQRTQQEDSAVYLCASSRARGSPLHFGNGTRLTVT.